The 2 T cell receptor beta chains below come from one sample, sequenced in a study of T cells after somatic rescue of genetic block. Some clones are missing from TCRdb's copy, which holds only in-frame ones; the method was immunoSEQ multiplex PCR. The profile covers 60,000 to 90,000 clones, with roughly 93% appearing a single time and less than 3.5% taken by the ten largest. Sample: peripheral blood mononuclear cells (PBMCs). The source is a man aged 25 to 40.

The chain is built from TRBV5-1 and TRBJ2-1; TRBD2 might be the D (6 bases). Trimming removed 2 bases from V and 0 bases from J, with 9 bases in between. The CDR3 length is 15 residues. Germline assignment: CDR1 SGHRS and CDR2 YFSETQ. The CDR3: CASSFGGTSYNEQFF. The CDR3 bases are TGCGCCAGCAGCTTTGGGGGGACCTCCTACAATGAGCAGTTCTTC.

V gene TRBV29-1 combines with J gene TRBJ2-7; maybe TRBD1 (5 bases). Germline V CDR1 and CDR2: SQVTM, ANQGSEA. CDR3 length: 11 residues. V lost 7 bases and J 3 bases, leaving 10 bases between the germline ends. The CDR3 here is CSGVQGYEQYF. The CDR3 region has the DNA TGCAGCGGGGTCCAGGGCTACGAGCAGTACTTC.